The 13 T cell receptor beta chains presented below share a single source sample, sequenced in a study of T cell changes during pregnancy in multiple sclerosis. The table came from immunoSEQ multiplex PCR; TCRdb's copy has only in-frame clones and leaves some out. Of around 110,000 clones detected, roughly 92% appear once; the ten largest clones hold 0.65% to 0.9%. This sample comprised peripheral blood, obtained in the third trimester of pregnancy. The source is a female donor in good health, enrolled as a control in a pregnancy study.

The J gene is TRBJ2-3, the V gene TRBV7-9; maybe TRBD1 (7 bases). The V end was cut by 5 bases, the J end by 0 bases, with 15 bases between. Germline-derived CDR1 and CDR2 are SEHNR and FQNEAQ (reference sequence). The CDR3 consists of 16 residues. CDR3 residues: CASSESGGISTDTQYF. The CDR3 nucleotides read TGTGCCAGCAGCGAATCAGGGGGGATAAGCACAGATACGCAGTATTTT.

CDR3 DNA sequence: TGTGCCAGCAGCCTTGGAGGGAGAGAGACCCAGTACTTC. Amino acids: CASSLGGRETQYF. J is TRBJ2-5 and V is TRBV7-3; tentative D call: TRBD2 (6 bases). The CDR3 is 13 amino acids. CDR1 is SGHTA and CDR2 is FQGTGA in the germline V gene. V lost 5 bases to trimming and J lost 4 bases, with 11 bases between them.

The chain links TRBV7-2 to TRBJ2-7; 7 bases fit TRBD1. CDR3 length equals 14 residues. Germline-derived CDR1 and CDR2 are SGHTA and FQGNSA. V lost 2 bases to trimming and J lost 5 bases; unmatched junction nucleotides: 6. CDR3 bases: TGTGCCAGCAGCTTAAGGGGGCGAAGGAACGAGCAGTACTTC. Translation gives CASSLRGRRNEQYF.

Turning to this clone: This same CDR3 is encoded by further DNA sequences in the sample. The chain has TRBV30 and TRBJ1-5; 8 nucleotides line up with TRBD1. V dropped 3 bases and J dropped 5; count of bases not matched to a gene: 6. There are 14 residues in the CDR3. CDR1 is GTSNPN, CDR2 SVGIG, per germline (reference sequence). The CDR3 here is CAWSGGQGDQPQHF. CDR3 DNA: TGTGCCTGGAGCGGCGGACAGGGCGATCAGCCCCAGCATTTT.

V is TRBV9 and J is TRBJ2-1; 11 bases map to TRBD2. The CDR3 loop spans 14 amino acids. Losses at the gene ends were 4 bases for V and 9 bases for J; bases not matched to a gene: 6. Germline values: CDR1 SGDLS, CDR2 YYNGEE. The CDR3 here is CASSSLAGGSEQFF. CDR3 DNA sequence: TGTGCCAGCAGCTCTCTAGCGGGGGGTAGTGAGCAGTTCTTC.

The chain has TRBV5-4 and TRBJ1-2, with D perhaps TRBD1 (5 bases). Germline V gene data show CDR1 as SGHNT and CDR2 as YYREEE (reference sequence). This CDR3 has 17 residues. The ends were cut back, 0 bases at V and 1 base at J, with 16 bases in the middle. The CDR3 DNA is TGTGCCAGCAGCTTGGGGGACCGCGGGGGGTATAACTATGGCTACACCTTC. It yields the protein CASSLGDRGGYNYGYTF.

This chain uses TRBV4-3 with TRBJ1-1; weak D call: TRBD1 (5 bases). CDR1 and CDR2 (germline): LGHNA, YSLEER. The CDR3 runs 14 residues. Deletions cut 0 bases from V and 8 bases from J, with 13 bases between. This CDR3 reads CASSQERGRAEAFF. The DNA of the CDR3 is TGCGCCAGCAGCCAAGAAAGGGGTCGGGCAGAAGCTTTCTTT.

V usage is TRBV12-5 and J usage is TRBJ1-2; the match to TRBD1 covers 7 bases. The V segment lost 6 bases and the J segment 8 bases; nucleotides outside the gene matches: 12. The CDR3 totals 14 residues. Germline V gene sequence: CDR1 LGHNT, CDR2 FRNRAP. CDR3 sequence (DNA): TGTGCTAGTGGGAAGGGACAGCTTCCATGGGGCTACACCTTC. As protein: CASGKGQLPWGYTF.

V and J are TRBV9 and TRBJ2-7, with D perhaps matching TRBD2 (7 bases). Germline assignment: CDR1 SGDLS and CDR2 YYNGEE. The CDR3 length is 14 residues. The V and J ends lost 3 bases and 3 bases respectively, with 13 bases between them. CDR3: CASSAYREGYEQYF. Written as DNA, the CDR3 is TGTGCCAGCAGCGCCTACAGGGAGGGCTACGAGCAGTACTTC. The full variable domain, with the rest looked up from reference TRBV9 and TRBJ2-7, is DSGVTQTPKHLITATGQRVTLRCSPRSGDLSVYWYQQSLDQGLQFLIQYYNGEERAKGNILERFSAQQFPDLHSELNLSSLELGDSALYFCASSAYREGYEQYFGPGTRLTVT.

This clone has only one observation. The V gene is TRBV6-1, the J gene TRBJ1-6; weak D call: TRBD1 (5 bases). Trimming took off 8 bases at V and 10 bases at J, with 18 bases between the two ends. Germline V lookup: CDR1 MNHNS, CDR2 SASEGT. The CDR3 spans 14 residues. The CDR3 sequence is CASGRGEGRSPLHF. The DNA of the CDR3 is TGTGCCAGCGGGCGGGGGGAAGGTCGCTCACCCCTCCACTTT.

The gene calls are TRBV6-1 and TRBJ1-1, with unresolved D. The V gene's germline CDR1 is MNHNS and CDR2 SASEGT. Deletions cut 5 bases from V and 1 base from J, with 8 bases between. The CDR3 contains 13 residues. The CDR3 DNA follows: TGTGCCAGCAGTAAGGAGGGGAACACTGAAGCTTTCTTT. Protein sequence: CASSKEGNTEAFF.

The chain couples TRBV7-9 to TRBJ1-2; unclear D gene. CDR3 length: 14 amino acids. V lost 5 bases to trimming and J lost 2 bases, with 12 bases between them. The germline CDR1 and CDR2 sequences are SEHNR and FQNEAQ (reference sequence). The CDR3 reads CASSGSGGNYGYTF. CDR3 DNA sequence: TGTGCCAGCAGCGGCAGCGGAGGGAACTATGGCTACACCTTC.

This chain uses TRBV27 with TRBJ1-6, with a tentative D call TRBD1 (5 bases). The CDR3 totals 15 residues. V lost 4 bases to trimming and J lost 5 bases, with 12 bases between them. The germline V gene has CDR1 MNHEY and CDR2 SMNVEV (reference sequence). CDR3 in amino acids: CASSSDMENNSPLHF. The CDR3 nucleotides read TGTGCCAGCAGTTCGGACATGGAGAATAATTCACCCCTCCACTTT.